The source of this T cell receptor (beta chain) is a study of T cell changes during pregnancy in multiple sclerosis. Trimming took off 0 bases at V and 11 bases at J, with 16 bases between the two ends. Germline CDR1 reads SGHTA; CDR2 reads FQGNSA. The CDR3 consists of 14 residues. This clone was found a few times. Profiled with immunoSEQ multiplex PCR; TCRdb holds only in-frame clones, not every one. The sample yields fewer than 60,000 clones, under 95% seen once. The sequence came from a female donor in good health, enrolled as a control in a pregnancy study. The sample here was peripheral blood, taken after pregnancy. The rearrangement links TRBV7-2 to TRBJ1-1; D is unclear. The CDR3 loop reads CASSLARLNGMAFF. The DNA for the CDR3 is TGTGCCAGCAGCTTAGCGAGGCTTAATGGAATGGCTTTCTTT.